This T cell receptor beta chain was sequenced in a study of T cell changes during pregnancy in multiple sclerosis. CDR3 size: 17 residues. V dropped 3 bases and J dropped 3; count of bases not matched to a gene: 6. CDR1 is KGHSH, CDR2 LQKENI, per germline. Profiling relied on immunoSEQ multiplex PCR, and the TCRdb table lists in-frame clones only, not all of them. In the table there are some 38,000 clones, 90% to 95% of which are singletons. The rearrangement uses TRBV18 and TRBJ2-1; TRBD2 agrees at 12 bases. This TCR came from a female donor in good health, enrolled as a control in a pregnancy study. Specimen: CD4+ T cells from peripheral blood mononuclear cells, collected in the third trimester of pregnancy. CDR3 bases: TGTGCCAGCTCACCCGGAGCTAGCGGGAGGGTCTACAATGAGCAGTTCTTC. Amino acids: CASSPGASGRVYNEQFF.